These 26 T cell receptor beta chains were sequenced from one sample in a study of T cell changes during pregnancy in multiple sclerosis. Using immunoSEQ multiplex PCR, the repertoire was profiled, and TCRdb retains in-frame clones only, with some absent. In the table there are 60,000 to 90,000 clones, about 91% of which are singletons. Specimen: peripheral blood, collected before pregnancy. The receptors come from a female donor with multiple sclerosis, enrolled in a pregnancy study.

The rearrangement links TRBV5-1 to TRBJ1-4; D is perhaps TRBD1 (5 bases). The germline gives CDR1 SGHRS, CDR2 YFSETQ. Between the trimmed V and J ends, which lost 2 bases and 7 bases, there was a span of 12 bases. The CDR3 loop spans 14 amino acids. CDR3 loop: CASSFQGGGEKLFF. CDR3 DNA: TGCGCCAGCAGCTTTCAGGGAGGAGGTGAAAAACTGTTTTTT. Full variable domain (rest looked up from reference TRBV5-1 and TRBJ1-4): KAGVTQTPRYLIKTRGQQVTLSCSPISGHRSVSWYQQTPGQGLQFLFEYFSETQRNKGNFPGRFSGRQFSNSRSEMNVSTLELGDSALYLCASSFQGGGEKLFFGSGTQLSVL.

The chain recombines TRBV19 with TRBJ1-2; TRBD1 aligns across 8 bases. This CDR3 is built from 16 residues. CDR1 and CDR2 (germline): LNHDA, SQIVND (reference sequence). J gave up 6 bases and V 2 bases, and 11 bases lay outside the gene matches. In nucleotides, the CDR3 is TGTGCCAGTAGTATAACCTCCGGGACAGGTGTTAATGGCTACACCTTC. This translates into CASSITSGTGVNGYTF.

This clone was found a few times. The chain links TRBV10-3 to TRBJ1-1; D is perhaps TRBD1 (5 bases). This CDR3 is 13 amino acids long. V lost 6 bases and J lost 0, with 8 bases in between. Germline CDR1 ENHRY, CDR2 SYGVKD. The CDR3 sequence: CAIRQQVNTEAFF. The CDR3 DNA sequence: TGTGCCATCAGGCAACAGGTGAACACTGAAGCTTTCTTT.

The chain recombines TRBV30 with TRBJ2-2; TRBD1 matches at 9 bases. The length of the CDR3 is 15 residues. CDR1 GTSNPN and CDR2 SVGIG come from the germline V gene (reference sequence). The ends lost 6 bases at V and 1 base at J; junction bases unmatched: 6. CDR3 region: CACRPGQGNTGELFF. CDR3 DNA sequence: TGTGCCTGCAGGCCGGGACAGGGGAACACCGGGGAGCTGTTTTTT.

The chain couples TRBV5-1 to TRBJ2-5; TRBD1 aligns across 9 bases. The CDR3 has 15 residues. V shed 0 bases and J 3 bases; nucleotides not matched to a gene: 3. The V gene's germline CDR1 is SGHRS and CDR2 YFSETQ. CDR3 region: CASSLGRTGEETQYF. The CDR3 nucleotides read TGCGCCAGCAGCTTGGGTAGGACAGGGGAAGAGACCCAGTACTTC.

The chain is built from TRBV4-1 and TRBJ1-4; perhaps TRBD1 as D (5 bases). Per the germline V gene, CDR1 is MGHRA and CDR2 is YSYEKL. The CDR3 contains 15 residues. Trimming stripped 0 bases from V and 8 bases from J, with 13 bases between. The CDR3 here is CASSQDRGMTEKLFF. DNA for the CDR3: TGCGCCAGCAGCCAAGATAGGGGAATGACCGAAAAACTGTTTTTT.

This chain connects TRBV19 to TRBJ1-3, with 11 bases that match TRBD1. The germline gives CDR1 LNHDA, CDR2 SQIVND (reference sequence). CDR3 size: 15 residues. The J segment lost 8 bases and the V segment lost 7 bases, leaving 10 bases of the junction unmatched. The CDR3 DNA follows: TGTGCCAGTACCAACCCCGGGACAGGGGGATACACCATATATTTT. Amino acid sequence: CASTNPGTGGYTIYF.

This chain connects TRBV10-3 to TRBJ1-5; unclear D gene. Germline-derived CDR1 and CDR2 are ENHRY and SYGVKD. The CDR3 has 13 residues. V lost 3 bases to trimming and J lost 1 base, with 4 bases between them. CDR3 protein: CAISEESNQPQHF. CDR3 nucleotide sequence: TGTGCCATCAGTGAAGAGAGCAATCAGCCCCAGCATTTT.

The J gene is TRBJ2-3, the V gene TRBV10-1, with D unclear. The CDR3 extends over 12 amino acids. Germline-derived CDR1 and CDR2 are WNHNN and SYGVQD (reference sequence). V was shortened by 2 bases and J by 4 bases, with 4 bases between the two germline ends. The CDR3 protein is CASSETADTQYF. CDR3 in DNA: TGCGCCAGCAGTGAGACAGCAGATACGCAGTATTTT.

The rearrangement uses TRBV4-2 and TRBJ2-3; 11 bases align to TRBD2. Germline CDR1 LGHNA, CDR2 YNFKEQ. Trimming took 0 bases from V and 10 from J; bases not matched to a gene: 9. The CDR3 has 16 residues. The CDR3 region is CASSQELAGAKDAQYF. Here the CDR3 DNA reads TGTGCCAGCAGCCAAGAACTAGCGGGGGCCAAGGATGCGCAGTATTTT.

The genes are TRBV19 and TRBJ1-2, with 9 bases identical to TRBD1. This CDR3 contains 16 residues. V trimming: 4 bases; J trimming: 3 bases; junction bases outside the gene matches: 9. Germline CDR1 LNHDA, CDR2 SQIVND (reference sequence). For the CDR3, the DNA is TGTGCCAGTAGTAACCCGGGACAGGGCCTATACTATGGCTACACCTTC. This codes for CASSNPGQGLYYGYTF.

The sample holds one count of this clone. This chain joins TRBV28 and TRBJ1-3, with TRBD1 matching over 7 bases. The CDR3 is 13 residues long. Germline assignment: CDR1 MDHEN and CDR2 SYDVKM. The ends lost 5 bases at V and 4 bases at J; junction bases unmatched: 2. The chain's CDR3 is CASSRTGGNTIYF. As DNA, the CDR3 is TGTGCCAGCAGTAGGACAGGAGGAAACACCATATATTTT.

This clone was observed once. The CDR3 sequence is CASSLAGGSSDTQYF. The CDR3 bases are TGTGCCAGCAGCTTAGCGGGGGGTAGCTCAGATACGCAGTATTTT. The chain recombines TRBV7-3 with TRBJ2-3; 8 bases map to TRBD2. The junction had 5 bases not matched to a gene; V was cut back by 2 bases and J by 4 bases. Germline CDR1 SGHTA, CDR2 FQGTGA. The CDR3 has 15 amino acids.

The V call is TRBV5-1, the J call TRBJ1-2; D possibly corresponds to TRBD1 (6 bases). The CDR3 extends over 14 amino acids. Germline V lookup: CDR1 SGHRS, CDR2 YFSETQ. Trimming took off 7 bases at V and 5 bases at J, with 18 bases between the two ends. The CDR3 DNA follows: TGCGCCAGCGCGACAGGCCTACTGGCTTATGGCTACACCTTC. Its protein product is CASATGLLAYGYTF.

J is TRBJ2-7 and V is TRBV25-1; perhaps TRBD2 as D (5 bases). Germline CDR1 and CDR2: MGHDK and SYGVNS. Trimming shortened V by 5 bases and J by 7 bases, and 9 bases separated the two germline ends. The CDR3 sequence is 11 residues long. The CDR3 bases are TGTGCCAGCAGTAGAGGGCGAGAGCAGTACTTC. Translating it yields CASSRGREQYF.

The gene calls are TRBV5-6 and TRBJ2-5; possibly TRBD1 for D (6 bases). V lost 5 bases, J lost 2 bases, and 16 bases lay in between. The CDR3 is 15 amino acids. CDR1 and CDR2 (germline): SGHDT, YYEEEE. Written as DNA, the CDR3 is TGTGCCAGCAGTCTGGGGTGGCAGGGGCAAGAGACCCAGTACTTC. Translated, it gives CASSLGWQGQETQYF.

The chain has TRBV11-3 and TRBJ2-3; 9 bases map to TRBD1. Germline V CDR1 and CDR2: SGHNT, YENEEA. This CDR3 region has 15 residues. Germline trimming cut 4 bases from V and 1 base from J; bases unmatched to any gene: 3. The DNA of the CDR3 is TGTGCCAGCAGCTCGCGGACAGGGGGCACAGATACGCAGTATTTT. Its protein is CASSSRTGGTDTQYF. Full variable domain (rest looked up from reference TRBV11-3 and TRBJ2-3): EAGVVQSPRYKIIEKKQPVAFWCNPISGHNTLYWYLQNLGQGPELLIRYENEEAVDDSQLPKDRFSAERLKGVDSTLKIQPAELGDSAVYLCASSSRTGGTDTQYFGPGTRLTVL.

In the case of this clone: At one end the junction does not follow the germline gene, possibly because of a read error. The chain is built from TRBV5-6 and TRBJ1-2; a possible D gene is TRBD1 (5 bases). Germline-derived CDR1 and CDR2 are SGHDT and YYEEEE. The CDR3 extends over 12 amino acids. CDR3 sequence (DNA): TGTGCCAGCAGCCCCTGGGGGGGGGAGACCATATTC. Protein product: CASSPWGGETIF.

The CDR3: CASSYSDRGNTIYF. The DNA for the CDR3 is TGTGCCAGCAGTTACTCTGACAGGGGAAACACCATATATTTT. This chain links TRBV6-6 with TRBJ1-3; a weak D match, TRBD1 (6 bases). Germline CDR1 reads MNHNY; CDR2 reads SVGAGI (reference sequence). The CDR3 spans 14 residues. V dropped 0 bases and J dropped 4 bases, with 7 bases sitting between them.

The chain links TRBV2 to TRBJ1-5; 7 nucleotides agree with TRBD1. With 4 bases clipped from V and 4 bases from J, the junction kept 4 bases outside the gene matches. Germline CDR1 is SNHLY and CDR2 is FYNNEI. This CDR3 has 14 residues. This chain's CDR3 is CASSGGQPNQPQHF. The CDR3 coding sequence is TGTGCCAGCAGTGGGGGACAGCCGAATCAGCCCCAGCATTTT. The complete variable domain, with remaining parts taken from reference TRBV2 and TRBJ1-5, reads EPEVTQTPSHQVTQMGQEVILRCVPISNHLYFYWYRQILGQKVEFLVSFYNNEISEKSEIFDDQFSVERPDGSNFTLKIRSTKLEDSAMYFCASSGGQPNQPQHFGDGTRLSIL.

V usage is TRBV19 and J usage is TRBJ1-6; D is unresolved. This CDR3 region has 13 residues. CDR1 and CDR2 from the germline V gene are LNHDA and SQIVND (reference sequence). V was trimmed by 3 bases and J by 11 bases, leaving 11 bases between them. The CDR3 DNA reads TGTGCCAGTAGTATGCAGAACATACCACCCCTCCACTTT. Its protein is CASSMQNIPPLHF.

The V and J genes are TRBV5-1 and TRBJ2-7; 7 bases line up with TRBD2. Germline V gives CDR1 SGHRS, CDR2 YFSETQ. Trimming took 1 base from V and 4 from J; bases not matched to a gene: 5. The CDR3 is 14 residues long. This CDR3 is CASSLRSGGYEQYF. CDR3 in DNA: TGCGCCAGCAGCTTGAGGTCGGGAGGATACGAGCAGTACTTC.

This clone was found a few times. The rearrangement links TRBV5-1 to TRBJ1-6; D remains unclear. The CDR3 is 13 residues long. V lost 5 bases and J 7 bases, leaving 10 bases between the germline ends. Germline assignment: CDR1 SGHRS and CDR2 YFSETQ. The CDR3 here is CASRSIQNSPLHF. The DNA for the CDR3 is TGCGCCAGCAGGTCCATCCAGAATTCACCCCTCCACTTT.

CDR3 in amino acids: CASSLVTSGGREQYF. CDR3 sequence (DNA): TGTGCCAGCAGCTTGGTGACTAGCGGGGGTCGTGAGCAGTACTTC. J is TRBJ2-7 and V is TRBV5-6, with 12 positions matching TRBD2. Unmatched junction bases numbered 5, after V lost 0 bases and J lost 7 bases. This CDR3 contains 15 residues. The germline V gene has CDR1 SGHDT and CDR2 YYEEEE.

V usage is TRBV6-6 and J usage is TRBJ1-1; D might be TRBD1 (6 bases). The V gene's germline CDR1 is MNHNY and CDR2 SVGAGI (reference sequence). The CDR3 is 14 residues long. V dropped 4 bases and J dropped 4 bases, with 13 bases sitting between them. The chain's CDR3 is CASSSQGRTTEAFF. Here the CDR3 DNA reads TGTGCCAGCAGTTCACAGGGCCGGACCACTGAAGCTTTCTTT.

The V and J genes are TRBV6-5 and TRBJ1-1, with 8 nucleotides matching TRBD1. The CDR3 is 16 amino acids. Trimming at V came to 3 bases and at J to 1 base, leaving 7 bases not matched to a gene. CDR1 and CDR2 (germline): MNHEY, SVGAGI. The CDR3, as DNA: TGTGCCAGCAGTTATCAGGGGGCGTGGGGGAACACTGAAGCTTTCTTT. Amino acid sequence: CASSYQGAWGNTEAFF.